This TCR beta chain stems from a study of blood T cells in healthy people across ages (dated by TCRdb to between 2015 and 2017). About the full investigation: In model experiments, roughly one uniquely barcoded TCR beta cDNA molecule per two T cells was captured by template switching. Four age groups were formed from the donors: young (average roughly 15 years), middle-aged (roughly 38), aged (about 62) and long-lived (more than 75). The study measured age-related changes in TCR beta repertoire diversity using deep sequencing normalized with unique cDNA molecular identifiers. The study analyzed two additional independent replicas of 1 million unique cDNA reads from the same blood draw for two donors, one aged 18 to 30 and one aged 80 or older. To avoid experimental bias, donors of different ages were distributed randomly across sequencing lanes. Paper-wide results and their limitations: The long-lived group showed more naive CD4+ T cells, fewer expanded clones and increased TCR diversity than the aged group, suggesting age selection. Observed TCR beta diversity per million T cells fell roughly linearly with age, and a significant reduction was already apparent by age about 36. Total diversity estimates from one million sequenced T cells were considered lower bounds and underestimates. Because donor CMV infection status was unknown, age-related changes in expanded clonotypes were potentially confounded. Observed TCR beta diversity correlated strongly with the percentage of naive T cells measured by flow cytometry. Bulk unsorted PBMC profiling prevented conclusive comparison of naive and antigen-experienced compartments.

Worth noting for this clonotype: The antigen it binds to is not known. Within one base of it there is no much larger clone, and no base qualities were kept.

Donors were 30 to 45 systemically healthy Caucasian individuals from Russia aged roughly 6 to 100 years. About 9.8 milliliters of peripheral blood were drawn from each donor into EDTA-treated Vacutainer tubes. Ficoll-Paque density-gradient centrifugation was used to isolate PBMCs, with at least 7 million per sample. Trizol reagent was used to extract total RNA from PBMCs, with at least 5.5 micrograms per sample. For every donor, flow cytometry on a PBMC aliquot measured the percentage of naive CD45RAhigh/CD27high T cells. CDR3 length: 18 amino acids, cysteine to phenylalanine. This entry keeps only the CDR3 DNA: 54 bases, framed from base 1. Sequences SGHRS (CDR1) and YFSETQ (CDR2) are obtained from the germline V gene. Germline trimming: 1 base from V, 0 bases from J; junction bases outside gene matches: 10. The library was generated by 5' RACE. Sequencing used an Illumina HiSeq 2500. A second PCR of about 6 to 11 cycles was run with a J-beta primer mix and a sample-barcoded 5' primer. Each TCR beta cDNA molecule received a unique molecular identifier from a template-switch 5' adaptor carrying 12 random nucleotides. Each sample yielded at least 3 million CDR3-containing paired-end reads. First-strand cDNA synthesis was performed from all RNA using the Mint cDNA synthesis kit, with priming by a TRBC-specific oligonucleotide. All cDNA was treated with uracil-DNA glycosylase and then went through a first 18-cycle PCR with the universal primers M1SS and BC2_uni_R. Per the authors' processing: Normalization of each sample was performed by random selection of 1 million high-quality reads, each carrying a distinct molecular identifier. Reads sharing molecular identifiers were discarded rather than binned into consensus sequences. CDR3 identification, clonotype clustering and error correction used MiTCR with a Q25 quality threshold and the strictest error-elimination algorithm. Lower-bound total TCR beta diversity was estimated with a nonparametric unseen species model using Euler transformation. TCRdb trimmed the raw reads at Q25, called clones with MiXCR and kept productive beta chains. Merged by CDR3 protein, the rows form single entries marked with the most common genes and DNA. The V and J calls come from TCRdb's annotation, not from the publication. The sample data list hundreds of thousands of distinct CDR3 sequences, and approximately 30% of these were observed just once. The ten largest clones capture more than 15% of the sample.

This receptor was identified in a woman aged 80 or over in good health. This chain is built from TRBV5-1 and TRBJ1-3, and 7 junction bases match TRBD1. Sequences were obtained from blood. The DNA reads as follows: TGCGCCAGCAGCTTGTGGAGGGGGCCGCCTAGCTCTGGAAACACCATATATTTT. Translated, it reads CASSLWRGPPSSGNTIYF.